These 22 T cell receptor beta chains came from one sample sequenced in a study of T cell responses to AZD1222 COVID-19 vaccine. TCRdb keeps only in-frame clones here, not all; method: immunoSEQ multiplex PCR. Of some 150,000 clones in the sample, about 92% are singletons; the top ten hold roughly 9.1%. The sequences come from peripheral blood, collected on day 0 of AZD1222 vaccination. All receptors come from an adult in good health.

J is TRBJ2-3 and V is TRBV3-1 (or the pseudogene TRBV3-2); D is uncertain. The germline V and J ends were trimmed by 4 bases and 5 bases, with 19 bases remaining between them. The V gene's germline CDR1 is LGHDT and CDR2 YNNKEL (reference sequence). This CDR3 is 16 amino acids long. CDR3 residues: CASSPRWGIAGDTQYF. The CDR3 nucleotides read TGTGCCAGCAGCCCAAGATGGGGAATAGCTGGAGATACGCAGTATTTT.

The chain carries TRBV10-3 and TRBJ2-1; 7 bases are a match to TRBD1. Germline V gives CDR1 ENHRY, CDR2 SYGVKD. V shed 6 bases, J shed 4 bases, and the junction held 12 bases outside the gene matches. The CDR3 runs to 16 residues. The CDR3 is CAISPRGTVSYNEQFF. In DNA, the CDR3 is TGTGCCATCAGCCCGAGGGGGACAGTTAGTTACAATGAGCAGTTCTTC.

The chain has TRBV14 and TRBJ2-1; TRBD1 aligns across 8 bases. The junction had 7 bases not matched to a gene; V was cut back by 9 bases and J by 3 bases. This CDR3 has 14 residues. Germline V gives CDR1 SGHDN, CDR2 FVKESK. The CDR3 reads CASRGTGIYNEQFF. The CDR3 DNA reads as TGTGCCAGTCGAGGGACAGGTATCTACAATGAGCAGTTCTTC.

This chain connects TRBV7-2 to TRBJ2-5; 7 nucleotides agree with TRBD2. The CDR3 has 15 residues. V trimming: 4 bases; J trimming: 1 base; junction bases outside the gene matches: 6. CDR1 and CDR2 from the germline V gene are SGHTA and FQGNSA. In DNA form, the CDR3 reads TGTGCCAGCAGCTCCTACGGCGGGAGCCAAGAGACCCAGTACTTC. Its translation is CASSSYGGSQETQYF. The whole variable domain, filled in from reference TRBV7-2 and TRBJ2-5, reads GAGVSQSPSNKVTEKGKDVELRCDPISGHTALYWYRQSLGQGLEFLIYFQGNSAPDKSGLPSDRFSAERTGGSVSTLTIQRTQQEDSAVYLCASSSYGGSQETQYFGPGTRLLVL.

The chain is built from TRBV6-1 and TRBJ1-4; D remains unclear. The V and J ends lost 2 bases and 5 bases respectively, with 3 bases between them. This CDR3 has 12 amino acids. The germline V gene encodes CDR1 MNHNS and CDR2 SASEGT. In DNA, the CDR3 is TGTGCCAGCAGTGAACGGAATGAAAAACTGTTTTTT. This translates into CASSERNEKLFF.

Only one count was recorded for this clone. This sequence joins TRBV6-6 and TRBJ1-5, with D unclear. Trimming removed 6 bases at V and 1 base at J, with 13 bases between. Germline CDR1 is MNHNY and CDR2 is SVGAGI (reference sequence). This CDR3 contains 15 residues. Here the CDR3 DNA reads TGTGCCAGCAGCAACGGGCCACTAAGCAATCAGCCCCAGCATTTT. It encodes CASSNGPLSNQPQHF.

The chain is built from TRBV4-2 and TRBJ2-3, with TRBD2 identical over 15 bases. The V and J ends lost 5 bases and 0 bases, in that order; junction bases with no gene match: 9. Germline lookup yields CDR1 LGHNA and CDR2 YNFKEQ. This CDR3 has 19 residues. For the CDR3, the DNA is TGTGCCAGCAGCAACAGGGGACTAGCGGGGGGCCCTAGCACAGATACGCAGTATTTT. Translated, it gives CASSNRGLAGGPSTDTQYF.

This clone was seen once. Additional DNA sequences in this sample encode the identical CDR3. This sequence joins TRBV7-9 and TRBJ1-4; TRBD1 matches at 11 bases. V shed 5 bases, J shed 7 bases, and the junction held 3 bases outside the gene matches. Looked up from germline, CDR1 is SEHNR and CDR2 is FQNEAQ (reference sequence). The CDR3 spans 14 residues. CDR3 amino acids: CASSPDRGLEKLFF. CDR3 bases: TGTGCCAGCAGCCCGGACAGGGGGCTTGAAAAACTGTTTTTT.

CDR3 nucleotide sequence: TGTGCCAGCAGCTCTTTGCAGGGGACTGAAGCTTTCTTT. Amino acids: CASSSLQGTEAFF. This sequence joins TRBV7-9 and TRBJ1-1, with a possible D match to TRBD1 (6 bases). This CDR3 spans 13 amino acids. The V end was cut by 4 bases, the J end by 5 bases, with 11 bases between. Looked up from germline, CDR1 is SEHNR and CDR2 is FQNEAQ (reference sequence).

Here the CDR3 reads CASSLGGDEQFF. The CDR3 region has the DNA TGTGCCAGCAGCTTAGGGGGGGATGAGCAGTTCTTC. The chain is built from TRBV13 and TRBJ2-1; D could derive from TRBD1 or TRBD2 (5 bases each). Trimming took 0 bases from V and 8 from J, leaving 5 bases between them. The CDR3 loop spans 12 amino acids. CDR1 and CDR2 from the germline V gene are PRHDT and FYEKMQ (reference sequence).

The genes are TRBV4-1 and TRBJ1-6, with D possibly being TRBD1 (5 bases). This CDR3 has 14 amino acids. The V and J ends lost 0 bases and 10 bases respectively, with 10 bases between them. Germline V CDR1 and CDR2: MGHRA, YSYEKL. CDR3 in DNA: TGCGCCAGCAGCCAAGATTGGGGGACGTCACCCCTCCACTTT. Protein sequence: CASSQDWGTSPLHF.

CDR3 protein: CASSYGGGYTF. Written as DNA, the CDR3 is TGTGCCAGCAGTTACGGAGGTGGCTACACCTTC. The genes are TRBV6-5 and TRBJ1-2; D is unresolved. Germline loops: CDR1 MNHEY, CDR2 SVGAGI. The CDR3 consists of 11 residues. Trimming cost V 2 bases and J 7 bases, with 5 bases left between them.

The chain couples TRBV5-1 to TRBJ1-2; D unresolved. Germline loops: CDR1 SGHRS, CDR2 YFSETQ. V lost 0 bases to trimming and J lost 8 bases, with 11 bases between them. This CDR3 is 13 amino acids long. The CDR3, as DNA: TGCGCCAGCAGCTTGGGGCTATCCGGGGGCTACACCTTC. Protein: CASSLGLSGGYTF.

The rearrangement links TRBV6-5 to TRBJ2-7; TRBD2 matches at 7 bases. CDR3 length equals 14 residues. V lost 7 bases and J lost 9; bases outside the gene matches: 15. In germline, CDR1 is MNHEY, CDR2 SVGAGI. The CDR3 sequence: CASIHLGGFRPQYF. The DNA for the CDR3 is TGTGCCAGCATACATCTCGGGGGGTTCCGACCGCAGTACTTC.

This chain joins TRBV7-9 and TRBJ1-2; D may be TRBD1 (5 bases). The CDR3 has 16 amino acids. V shed 6 bases and J shed 8 bases, with 25 bases lying between them. Per the germline V gene, CDR1 is SEHNR and CDR2 is FQNEAQ (reference sequence). The CDR3: CASSPKLPGTQRGYTF. DNA for the CDR3: TGTGCCAGCAGTCCAAAGCTCCCCGGGACGCAGCGGGGCTACACCTTC.

The chain employs TRBV28 and TRBJ2-1; TRBD1 or TRBD2 may be the D gene (5 bases each). The CDR3 has 18 amino acids. Germline V gene data show CDR1 as MDHEN and CDR2 as SYDVKM. The V and J ends lost 4 bases and 0 bases respectively, with 19 bases between them. The CDR3 loop reads CASSSTTGGVRSYNEQFF. Here the CDR3 DNA reads TGTGCCAGCAGTTCCACTACAGGAGGAGTCCGCTCCTACAATGAGCAGTTCTTC.

The rearrangement joins TRBV7-2 to TRBJ2-7, with TRBD2 identical over 8 bases. The CDR3 runs 16 residues. The V gene's germline CDR1 is SGHTA and CDR2 FQGNSA. V lost 4 bases to trimming and J lost 2 bases; unmatched junction nucleotides: 10. The DNA for the CDR3 is TGTGCCAGCAGCTCTACCGCTAGCGGGCGAACCTACGAGCAGTACTTC. This encodes CASSSTASGRTYEQYF.

V gene TRBV6-4 combines with J gene TRBJ2-1; D perhaps matches TRBD2 (6 bases). From germline, CDR1 is MRHNA and CDR2 SNTAGT. There are 14 residues in the CDR3. The germline V and J ends were trimmed by 2 bases and 6 bases, with 11 bases remaining between them. The CDR3 coding sequence is TGTGCCAGCAGTGACACGGGGGAGCGCAATGAGCAGTTCTTC. It encodes CASSDTGERNEQFF.

The genes are TRBV6-5 and TRBJ2-3, with 7 bases lining up with TRBD1. Trimming removed 6 bases from V and 4 bases from J; junction bases left unmatched: 10. The germline CDR1 and CDR2 sequences are MNHEY and SVGAGI. This CDR3 region has 15 residues. The CDR3 sequence: CASRPDRVWADTQYF. The CDR3 DNA is TGTGCCAGCAGGCCAGACAGGGTATGGGCAGATACGCAGTATTTT.

The V and J genes are TRBV5-1 and TRBJ1-1; a weak D match, TRBD1 (5 bases). This CDR3 has 14 amino acids. The germline V gene encodes CDR1 SGHRS and CDR2 YFSETQ. Deletions cut 0 bases from V and 1 base from J, with 7 bases between. Here the CDR3 DNA reads TGCGCCAGCAGCTTGGGACAGTGGAACACTGAAGCTTTCTTT. It is translated as CASSLGQWNTEAFF.

The chain is built from TRBV2 and TRBJ1-1; the match to TRBD1 covers 7 bases. CDR1 SNHLY and CDR2 FYNNEI come from the germline V gene. With V trimmed by 8 bases and J by 1 base, 4 bases remained unmatched. The CDR3 is 13 residues long. CDR3 in DNA: TGTGCCAGCCGCAGACAGGGGAACACTGAAGCTTTCTTT. Its protein product is CASRRQGNTEAFF.

The chain recombines TRBV7-8 with TRBJ1-1; maybe TRBD1 (6 bases). Trimming removed 4 bases at V and 5 bases at J, with 14 bases between. The CDR3 runs 14 residues. CDR1 and CDR2 (germline): SGHVS, FQNEAQ. CDR3 region: CASSWAGVSTEAFF. In DNA form, the CDR3 reads TGTGCCAGCAGCTGGGCAGGGGTATCTACTGAAGCTTTCTTT.